These T cell receptor beta chains were read from a single sample in a study of a mutant IDH1 vaccine in newly diagnosed glioma. Profiling relied on immunoSEQ multiplex PCR, and the TCRdb table lists in-frame clones only, not all of them. The data contain about 30,000 clones, approximately 80% of them singletons. The sequences come from PBMCs, collected from a glioma patient treated with radiotherapy, temozolomide or both. These TCRs come from a man aged 25-40 years with glioma. Both conserved end residues are part of each CDR3. Each record gives: D gene, V gene, clone size, J gene, CDR3 protein, CDR3 DNA. The D gene is left open where the match is weak. Rows give clone size only sometimes, using once, few, many, or a class for an expanded clone.

>-|TRBV29-1|-|TRBJ1-1
CSVIRVLATEAFF
TGCAGCGTTATCAGGGTGCTCGCCACTGAAGCTTTCTTT
>TRBD1|TRBV30|-|TRBJ2-1
CAWSRASTGSLNEQFF
TGTGCCTGGAGCAGGGCGTCGACAGGGAGTCTCAATGAGCAGTTCTTC
>-|TRBV5-1|few|TRBJ2-2
CATQSGATGELFF
TGCGCCACCCAGTCCGGCGCCACCGGGGAGCTGTTTTTT
>-|TRBV29-1|few|TRBJ1-1
CSVEDGGNTEAFF
TGCAGCGTTGAAGATGGCGGGAACACTGAAGCTTTCTTT
>-|TRBV4-3|-|TRBJ2-2
CASSQGFGENTGELFF
TGCGCCAGCAGCCAAGGTTTCGGGGAGAACACCGGGGAGCTGTTTTTT
>-|TRBV28|-|TRBJ1-1
CASSAQGTEAFF
TGTGCCAGCAGCGCTCAGGGGACTGAAGCTTTCTTT
>TRBD1|TRBV7-9|-|TRBJ1-1
CASSSRQGGKAEAFF
TGTGCCAGCAGCTCGCGACAGGGGGGAAAGGCGGAAGCTTTCTTT
>TRBD1|TRBV5-4|-|TRBJ2-7
CASSPGWGQPKEEQYF
TGTGCCAGCAGCCCGGGTTGGGGACAGCCTAAGGAGGAGCAGTACTTC
>TRBD2|TRBV10-2|-|TRBJ2-1
CASSLAGENFNEQFF
TGCGCCAGCAGCTTAGCGGGAGAGAATTTTAATGAGCAGTTCTTC
>TRBD1|TRBV5-1|once|TRBJ2-7
CASSLDGTGVPREQYF
TGCGCCAGCAGCTTGGACGGGACAGGGGTCCCTCGCGAGCAGTACTTC
>-|TRBV11-2|-|TRBJ1-1
CASSAQGTEAFF
TGTGCCAGCAGCGCACAGGGTACTGAAGCTTTCTTT
>TRBD1|TRBV28|few|TRBJ2-7
CASSQPLGQGAKEQYF
TGTGCCAGCAGCCAACCCCTGGGACAGGGGGCTAAGGAGCAGTACTTC
>-|TRBV5-1|-|TRBJ2-7
CASSLGQREQYF
TGCGCCAGCAGCTTGGGCCAACGCGAGCAGTACTTC
>TRBD1|TRBV5-4|-|TRBJ1-2
CASSWGQGAGIGYTF
TGTGCCAGCAGCTGGGGGCAGGGGGCTGGGATAGGCTACACCTTC
>-|TRBV7-9|few|TRBJ1-4
CASSRAPATNEKLFF
TGTGCCAGCAGCAGGGCCCCTGCAACTAATGAAAAACTGTTTTTT
>TRBD2|TRBV27|-|TRBJ2-5
CASTLIAGGQETQYF
TGTGCCAGCACCCTTATAGCGGGGGGCCAAGAGACCCAGTACTTC
>-|TRBV4-3|-|TRBJ2-2
CASSQGKVTGELFF
TGCGCCAGCAGCCAAGGCAAAGTAACCGGGGAGCTGTTTTTT
>-|TRBV19|-|TRBJ1-1
CASSVVSTEAFF
TGTGCCAGTAGTGTAGTGAGTACTGAAGCTTTCTTT
>TRBD1|TRBV7-9|-|TRBJ1-4
CASSQGQGLNEKLFF
TGTGCCAGCAGCCAGGGACAGGGGTTAAATGAAAAACTGTTTTTT
>-|TRBV6-4|-|TRBJ1-2
CASSAKQGAPGGYTF
TGTGCCAGCAGTGCGAAACAGGGCGCGCCCGGAGGCTACACCTTC
>-|TRBV10-2|medium-sized|TRBJ2-3
CASSERGALTDTQYF
TGCGCCAGCAGTGAAAGGGGAGCCCTCACAGATACGCAGTATTTT
>-|TRBV6-5|-|TRBJ1-2
CASSRRGFFYGYTF
TGTGCCAGCAGTCGAAGGGGGTTCTTCTATGGCTACACCTTC
>-|TRBV5-4|-|TRBJ1-1
CASSLVSEVGTEAFF
TGTGCCAGCAGCTTGGTGTCAGAGGTAGGCACTGAAGCTTTCTTT
>TRBD1|TRBV5-1|-|TRBJ1-2
CASSLDRGGANYGYTF
TGCGCCAGCAGCTTGGATCGAGGGGGCGCAAACTATGGCTACACCTTC
>-|TRBV5-6|-|TRBJ2-7
CASSLVRGSYEQYF
TGTGCCAGCAGCTTGGTCAGGGGTAGCTACGAGCAGTACTTC
>-|TRBV5-5|-|TRBJ2-5
CASSSLGHRPQETQYF
TGTGCCAGCAGCTCACTGGGACACCGGCCCCAAGAGACCCAGTACTTC
>-|TRBV6-1|-|TRBJ1-1
CASRTTLNTEAFF
TGTGCCAGCAGGACCACTCTGAACACTGAAGCTTTCTTT
>-|TRBV6-6|-|TRBJ2-7
CASSYRQGLYEQYF
TGTGCCAGCAGTTACCGGCAGGGGCTTTACGAGCAGTACTTC
>-|TRBV5-6|-|TRBJ1-1
CASSWREPRANTEAFF
TGTGCCAGCAGCTGGAGGGAGCCCAGGGCGAACACTGAAGCTTTCTTT
>-|TRBV28|-|TRBJ2-7
CASRRGSPYEQYF
TGTGCCAGCAGGAGGGGTTCGCCCTACGAGCAGTACTTC
>TRBD1|TRBV30|few|TRBJ1-1
CAWSGTGTNTEAFF
TGTGCCTGGAGCGGGACAGGGACGAACACTGAAGCTTTCTTT
>-|TRBV6-5|-|TRBJ1-1
CASVWAGDSFF
TGTGCCAGCGTCTGGGCGGGGGATTCTTTCTTT
>-|TRBV6-6|-|TRBJ2-5
CASSLHSSGDQETQYF
TGTGCCAGCAGTCTTCATAGTTCAGGGGACCAAGAGACCCAGTACTTC
>-|TRBV11-2|-|TRBJ1-1
CASQLETEAFF
TGTGCCAGCCAATTGGAGACTGAAGCTTTCTTT
>TRBD2|TRBV10-1|-|TRBJ2-2
CASSASGANTGELFF
TGCGCCAGCAGTGCTAGCGGGGCGAACACCGGGGAGCTGTTTTTT
>-|TRBV6-5|-|TRBJ1-4
CATSKRATNEKLFF
TGTGCCACCTCTAAACGGGCAACTAATGAAAAACTGTTTTTT
>TRBD2|TRBV7-6|-|TRBJ2-7
CASSLVGRAPEQYF
TGTGCCAGCAGCTTGGTTGGGAGGGCTCCCGAGCAGTACTTC
>-|TRBV21-1|-|TRBJ1-1
CASSKPETPMNTEAFF
TGTGCCAGCAGCAAACCCGAGACACCCATGAACACTGAAGCTTTCTTT
>TRBD2|TRBV2|-|TRBJ2-1
CASGPSVLAGSTDEQFF
TGTGCCAGCGGGCCATCCGTTCTAGCGGGAAGTACCGATGAGCAGTTCTTC
>-|TRBV14|-|TRBJ2-2
CASSLFSRNTGELFF
TGTGCCAGCAGCCTATTCAGCAGGAACACCGGGGAGCTGTTTTTT
>-|TRBV19|once|TRBJ1-5
CASTESNQPQHF
TGTGCCAGTACGGAAAGCAATCAGCCCCAGCATTTT
>TRBD2|TRBV30|-|TRBJ2-1
CASTGTSGYNEQFF
TGTGCCTCCACCGGGACTAGCGGGTACAATGAGCAGTTCTTC
>-|TRBV5-4|-|TRBJ2-3
CASSLWEKGGTDTQYF
TGTGCCAGCAGCTTGTGGGAGAAGGGGGGCACAGATACGCAGTATTTT
>-|TRBV5-1|few|TRBJ1-4
CASSLDVENEKLFF
TGCGCCAGCAGCTTGGATGTCGAGAATGAAAAACTGTTTTTT
>-|TRBV7-3|-|TRBJ1-1
CASSLAGNRAEAFF
TGTGCCAGCAGCTTAGCAGGGAACAGGGCTGAAGCTTTCTTT
>-|TRBV28|once|TRBJ1-1
CASSLSGVLGAEAFF
TGTGCCAGCAGTTTATCTGGGGTCCTGGGGGCTGAAGCTTTCTTT
>TRBD1|TRBV29-1|few|TRBJ1-1
CSVEEQGDTEAFF
TGCAGCGTTGAAGAACAGGGGGACACTGAAGCTTTCTTT